Listed here are 8 T cell receptor beta chains from one sample, sequenced in a study of beta chain features in type 1 diabetes. Points from the study as a whole: Significant though moderate, a shortening of TCRB CDR3s appeared in all four CD4+ subsets of Type 1 diabetes patients.

The investigators reverse transcribed all of the isolated RNA, so they sequenced expressed TCRB transcripts. This table comes from immunoSEQ multiplex PCR, and its TCRdb copy is limited to in-frame clones, with some not included. The repertoire holds roughly 51,000 clones, with 40% to 60% as singletons. The antigens for these receptors are not known. The sequenced material came from Tregs from blood. These receptors were obtained from a woman between 40 and 55 years old with type 1 diabetes.

This clone turned up a few times. The chain combines TRBV7-9 with TRBJ2-3, with a possible D match to TRBD1 (6 bases). V lost 3 bases to trimming and J lost 2 bases, with 15 bases between them. From germline, CDR1 is SEHNR and CDR2 FQNEAQ (reference sequence). The CDR3 consists of 16 residues. Here the CDR3 DNA reads TGTGCCAGCAGCTTTTCCCAGGGGCCTCACACAGATACGCAGTATTTT. The encoded protein is CASSFSQGPHTDTQYF.

This clone occurred a few times. The CDR3 sequence is CASSILDQPQHF. CDR3 sequence (DNA): TGTGCCAGTAGTATACTCGATCAGCCCCAGCATTTT. The rearrangement links TRBV19 to TRBJ1-5; D unclear. V lost 2 bases to trimming and J lost 5 bases, with 4 bases between them. Per germline, CDR1 LNHDA and CDR2 SQIVND (reference sequence). The CDR3 covers 12 residues.

The chain uses TRBV30 and TRBJ1-2; no firm D call. There are 12 residues in the CDR3. The V gene's germline CDR1 is GTSNPN and CDR2 SVGIG (reference sequence). DNA of the CDR3: TGTGCTGTGAGAGGACGGGATTATGGCTACACCTTC. This codes for CAVRGRDYGYTF. Using reference TRBV30 and TRBJ1-2 for the parts outside the CDR3, the full variable domain is SQTIHQWPATLVQPVGSPLSLECTVEGTSNPNLYWYRQAAGRGLQLLFYSVGIGQISSEVPQNLSASRPQDRQFILSSKKLLLSDSGFYLCAVRGRDYGYTFGSGTRLTVV.

The chain has TRBV5-5 and TRBJ2-7, with 11 bases fitting TRBD2. The V and J ends lost 4 bases and 0 bases, in that order; junction bases with no gene match: 6. Germline V gene data show CDR1 as SGHKS and CDR2 as YYEKEE (reference sequence). This CDR3 region has 16 residues. CDR3 sequence reads: CASSPGLAANSYEQYF. The CDR3 coding sequence is TGTGCCAGCAGCCCGGGACTAGCGGCCAACTCCTACGAGCAGTACTTC. Variable domain in full (rest from reference TRBV5-5 and TRBJ2-7): DAGVTQSPTHLIKTRGQQVTLRCSPISGHKSVSWYQQVLGQGPQFIFQYYEKEERGRGNFPDRFSARQFPNYSSELNVNALLLGDSALYLCASSPGLAANSYEQYFGPGTRLTVT.

This chain uses TRBV7-2 with TRBJ2-3; 8 bases agree with TRBD2. With 3 bases clipped from V and 1 base from J, the junction kept 3 bases outside the gene matches. CDR3 length: 15 residues. CDR1 is SGHTA and CDR2 is FQGNSA in the germline V gene. The CDR3 sequence: CASSFTSGRTDTQYF. CDR3 DNA sequence: TGTGCCAGCAGCTTTACTAGCGGACGCACAGATACGCAGTATTTT. The full variable domain, its missing parts supplied by reference TRBV7-2 and TRBJ2-3, is GAGVSQSPSNKVTEKGKDVELRCDPISGHTALYWYRQSLGQGLEFLIYFQGNSAPDKSGLPSDRFSAERTGGSVSTLTIQRTQQEDSAVYLCASSFTSGRTDTQYFGPGTRLTVL.

This chain links TRBV2 with TRBJ2-1, with 8 bases aligning to TRBD1. Germline V lookup: CDR1 SNHLY, CDR2 FYNNEI. The CDR3 is 17 residues long. Trimming cost V 4 bases and J 1 base; bases outside gene matches: 9. The CDR3 loop reads CASSGQGARGSYNEQFF. The CDR3 DNA sequence: TGTGCCAGCAGTGGTCAGGGGGCGAGAGGATCCTACAATGAGCAGTTCTTC.

The DNA for the CDR3 is TGTGCCAGCAGTCGACGACAGCTCTCTAACTATGGCTACACCTTC. Translating it yields CASSRRQLSNYGYTF. The chain couples TRBV5-4 to TRBJ1-2, with D tentatively TRBD1 (5 bases). CDR1 and CDR2 (germline): SGHNT, YYREEE (reference sequence). V lost 5 bases and J 0 bases, leaving 14 bases between the germline ends. The CDR3 consists of 15 residues.

This clone has a handful of counts. The chain uses TRBV28 and TRBJ2-1; 9 positions agree with TRBD2. After removal of 6 bases from V and 8 bases from J, the junction contained 14 bases not matched to a gene. Germline loops: CDR1 MDHEN, CDR2 SYDVKM. The CDR3 spans 16 residues. The CDR3 reads CASRRYASGNLHEQFF. CDR3 bases: TGTGCCAGCAGGCGATATGCTAGCGGGAATCTCCATGAGCAGTTCTTC.